These T cell receptor beta chains were read from a single sample in a study of blood T cell repertoires in COVID-19. Profiled with immunoSEQ multiplex PCR; TCRdb holds only in-frame clones, not every one. The sample lists more than 200,000 clones; around 80% were seen once. Sequenced sample: peripheral blood. Every receptor here comes from an elderly woman with acute or convalescent COVID-19. Each CDR3 is given with its conserved first and last residue. Fields, in order: clone size, V gene, D gene, J gene, CDR3 protein, CDR3 DNA. The D gene is left open where the match is weak. A row's size may be missing; if present it is once, few, many or a size class.

.,TRBV27,.,TRBJ1-2,CASSLQGYGYTF,TGTGCCAGCAGTTTACAGGGCTATGGCTACACCTTC
.,TRBV28,TRBD2,TRBJ2-7,CASSILAGGPSEQYF,TGTGCCAGCAGTATACTAGCGGGAGGGCCCAGCGAGCAGTACTTC
.,TRBV18,TRBD2,TRBJ2-1,CASSPGGASGREQFF,TGTGCCAGCTCACCAGGGGGAGCTAGCGGGAGAGAGCAGTTCTTC
few,TRBV30,TRBD2,TRBJ2-1,CAWRPGLAYNEQFF,TGTGCCTGGAGGCCGGGACTAGCTTACAATGAGCAGTTCTTC
.,TRBV5-1,TRBD2,TRBJ2-2,CASSPSGGNTGELFF,TGCGCCAGCAGCCCTAGCGGGGGGAACACCGGGGAGCTGTTTTTT
.,TRBV15,TRBD2,TRBJ2-4,CATSRDLTSGNIQYF,TGTGCCACCAGCAGAGATCTGACTAGCGGGAACATTCAGTACTTC
.,TRBV28,.,TRBJ1-5,CASSSAGGGAQPQHF,TGTGCCAGCAGTTCCGCCGGGGGAGGGGCACAGCCCCAGCATTTT
.,TRBV9,TRBD1,TRBJ1-3,CASSVGTGQLSGNTIYF,TGTGCCAGCAGCGTTGGGACAGGGCAACTCTCTGGAAACACCATATATTTT
.,TRBV7-9,.,TRBJ2-1,CASSNPVEGPGAFF,TGTGCCAGCAGCAATCCCGTAGAGGGACCGGGAGCGTTCTTC
.,TRBV11-3,.,TRBJ2-5,CASSLFGGTKETQYF,TGTGCCAGCAGCTTATTCGGGGGGACAAAAGAGACCCAGTACTTC
.,TRBV10-2,TRBD2,TRBJ2-1,CASRWGEGGGEQFF,TGCGCCAGTAGGTGGGGGGAGGGCGGTGGTGAGCAGTTCTTC
.,TRBV7-2,TRBD2,TRBJ2-7,CASSLSLGGAWEQYF,TGTGCCAGCAGCTTATCCCTCGGGGGGGCCTGGGAGCAGTACTTC
once,TRBV5-8,.,TRBJ2-3,CASSLIQGWGLPDTQYF,TGTGCCAGCAGCTTGATTCAGGGGTGGGGTTTGCCAGATACGCAGTATTTT
once,TRBV7-9,.,TRBJ1-3,CATRELSGNTIYF,TGTGCGACACGGGAATTAAGCGGAAACACCATATATTTT
.,TRBV6-4,.,TRBJ2-1,CASSPDGLALSGYNEQFF,TGTGCCAGCAGTCCGGACGGGCTAGCGTTATCGGGCTACAATGAGCAGTTCTTC
.,TRBV7-3,TRBD2,TRBJ2-3,CASSSGLAGVRDTQYF,TGTGCCAGCAGCTCGGGACTAGCGGGCGTCAGAGATACGCAGTATTTT
.,TRBV6-5,.,TRBJ1-4,CASGRDQASGLFF,TGTGCCAGCGGTCGGGATCAAGCGTCAGGACTGTTTTTT